This is a list of T cell receptor beta chains from one sample in a study of Graves' ophthalmopathy and Graves' hyperthyroidism. MiXCR, applied by TCRdb to the multiplex PCR reads, yields one record per CDR3 protein. The sample has approximately 640,000 distinct CDR3 sequences; about 40% are singletons. The sample comprised peripheral blood. The receptors were sampled from an adult man with Graves' ophthalmopathy. The CDR3 runs from the conserved cysteine through the conserved F or W. Fields, in order: CDR3 protein, CDR3 DNA, CDR3 length, D gene, J gene, V gene, clone size. The D gene is left open where the match is weak. A row's size may be missing; if present it is once, few, many or a size class.

CASSLGGQGANVLTF	TGTGCCAGCAGCTTAGGCGGACAGGGGGCCAACGTCCTGACTTTC	15	.	TRBJ2-6	TRBV7-2	.
CASSLDVASPRQYF	TGTGCCAGCAGCTTAGATGTGGCCAGTCCGAGGCAGTACTTC	14	.	TRBJ2-7	TRBV7-6	many
CASSAGTSLNYGYTF	TGTGCCAGCAGTGCTGGGACATCCCTAAACTATGGCTACACCTTC	15	.	TRBJ1-2	TRBV25-1	.
CSVFGTYCEQYF	TGCAGCGTTTTTGGCACCTACTGCGAGCAGTACTTC	12	.	TRBJ2-7	TRBV29-1	.
CASSQDIVYWGASSEQYF	TGTGCCAGCAGCCAAGATATAGTTTATTGGGGGGCGTCAAGCGAGCAGTACTTC	18	.	TRBJ2-7	TRBV14	.
CSARDERAAETQYF	TGCAGTGCTAGAGACGAGCGGGCCGCTGAGACCCAGTACTTC	14	.	TRBJ2-5	TRBV20-1	.
CASQGQYTGELFF	TGTGCCAGCCAGGGACAGTACACCGGGGAGCTGTTTTTT	13	TRBD1	TRBJ2-2	TRBV25-1	many
CASKPGASSYEQYF	TGTGCCAGCAAGCCGGGAGCCAGCTCCTACGAGCAGTACTTC	14	.	TRBJ2-7	TRBV7-2	.
CASSLDRDPLGETQYF	TGTGCCAGCAGCTTAGATCGGGACCCCCTGGGAGAGACCCAGTACTTC	16	.	TRBJ2-5	TRBV7-2	few
CASSLSQTAGELFF	TGTGCCAGCAGCTTATCACAGACCGCCGGGGAGCTGTTTTTT	14	.	TRBJ2-2	TRBV7-6	many
CARRAAGNTIYF	TGTGCTAGGAGGGCTGCTGGAAACACCATATATTTT	12	.	TRBJ1-3	TRBV25-1	.
CARDLDSYEQYF	TGTGCTAGAGATCTCGACAGCTACGAGCAGTACTTC	12	.	TRBJ2-7	TRBV2	.
CSARVTREKLFF	TGCAGTGCTAGAGTAACCCGTGAAAAACTGTTTTTT	12	.	TRBJ1-4	TRBV20-1	few
CASSRDRGQTEAFF	TGTGCCAGCAGTCGGGACAGGGGGCAGACTGAAGCTTTCTTT	14	TRBD1	TRBJ1-1	TRBV7-8	many
CAISPGGSQYF	TGTGCCATCAGTCCCGGGGGGAGCCAGTACTTC	11	TRBD2	TRBJ2-5	TRBV10-3	.
CASRRGERYGYTF	TGTGCCAGCAGGCGGGGGGAGCGCTATGGCTACACCTTC	13	.	TRBJ1-2	TRBV7-3	.
CASSGDRDTGELFF	TGTGCCAGCAGTGGGGACAGGGACACCGGGGAGCTGTTTTTT	14	TRBD1	TRBJ2-2	TRBV6-4	many
CASSLRASGNEKLFF	TGTGCCAGCAGCTTACGGGCTAGCGGAAATGAAAAACTGTTTTTT	15	.	TRBJ1-4	TRBV7-9	.
CASSLSPGAETQYF	TGTGCCAGCAGCTTAAGTCCGGGGGCGGAGACCCAGTACTTC	14	.	TRBJ2-5	TRBV9	.
CASSLRDRVQGLNQPQHF	TGTGCCAGCAGCTTAAGAGACAGGGTTCAGGGATTGAATCAGCCCCAGCATTTT	18	TRBD1	TRBJ1-5	TRBV7-8	.
CASSIGGAGAQETQYF	TGTGCCAGTAGTATTGGTGGAGCGGGGGCCCAAGAGACCCAGTACTTC	16	TRBD2	TRBJ2-5	TRBV19	few
CAISESLNTEAFF	TGTGCCATCAGTGAGTCCCTGAACACTGAAGCTTTCTTT	13	.	TRBJ1-1	TRBV10-3	many
CASSYERQHYGYTF	TGTGCCAGCAGTTATGAGAGACAGCACTATGGCTACACCTTC	14	.	TRBJ1-2	TRBV6-5	few
CAGSESVHREKLFF	TGTGCCGGCAGTGAGTCGGTCCATCGGGAAAAACTGTTTTTT	14	.	TRBJ1-4	TRBV2	.
CASSAGQGEHEQYF	TGCGCCAGCAGCGCGGGACAGGGGGAGCACGAGCAGTACTTC	14	TRBD1	TRBJ2-7	TRBV5-1	.
CASSYGEGHTEAFF	TGCGCCAGCAGCTACGGGGAGGGGCACACTGAAGCTTTCTTT	14	.	TRBJ1-1	TRBV5-1	many